This T cell receptor beta chain was sequenced during a study of shared clonotypes between healthy human individuals. Overall study results and limits: Memory subsets generally showed lower estimated richness than naive subsets. Of the naive CD4 clonotypes, about 5% were shared across a handful of donors. Unshared clonotypes carried lower generation probabilities than those common to all four donors.

Both subsets, CD45RA+ naive and CD45RA-negative memory, were split from the CD4+ cells. To note about this clone: Its specificity is unknown.

CDR3 size: 13 residues. The V end lost 8 bases, the J end lost 7 bases, and 17 bases lay between the germline ends. Germline loops: CDR1 MNHNS, CDR2 SASEGT. Method: immunoSEQ multiplex PCR; TCRdb's copy keeps in-frame clones and lacks some. This table holds 2,100,000 or so clones, approximately 94% found once. Sequencing was done on a sample of naive CD4+ T cells sorted from blood. Subset given: CD45RA+ positively selected. This clonotype originated in a young man in good health. The J gene is TRBJ2-5, the V gene TRBV6-1, with D perhaps TRBD1 (5 bases). CDR3 DNA sequence: TGTGCCAGCTTCACAGGTTCCTTTTCGACCCAGTACTTC. Translation gives CASFTGSFSTQYF.